The rows below give T cell receptor beta chains drawn from one sample of a study of identical twins. TCRdb ran MiXCR on the 5' RACE reads and lists one entry per CDR3 protein. The top ten hold over 8% of the sample, which has 200,000 to 250,000 distinct CDR3 sequences, about 11% seen once. Sequencing was performed on memory T cells sorted from blood. The receptor source for this set is a man aged 50 to 60 in good health. Each CDR3 is given with its conserved first and last residue. D genes are given only for firm matches. Clone size, where shown, is once, few, many, or a class for clones that have expanded.

d_gene | len | abundance | j_gene | v_gene | CDR3nt | CDR3aa
- | 18 | few | TRBJ2-7 | TRBV6-2/TRBV6-3 | TGTGCCAGCAGTTACTCGAACAGACAGTGGGAGTTCGCCTACGAGCAGTACTTC | CASSYSNRQWEFAYEQYF
- | 14 | - | TRBJ2-7 | TRBV6-2/TRBV6-3 | TGTGCCAGCACCTTCACCTTAGGAGCCTACGAGCAGTACTTC | CASTFTLGAYEQYF
TRBD1 | 18 | many | TRBJ1-1 | TRBV5-1 | TGCGCCAGCAGCGCCACACCGGGACAGGGGAAAATGAACACTGAAGCTTTCTTT | CASSATPGQGKMNTEAFF
- | 17 | few | TRBJ1-3 | TRBV5-6 | TGTGCCAGCAGCGGGGGGAGTTCCTTGAGCTCTGGAAACACCATATATTTT | CASSGGSSLSSGNTIYF
TRBD1 | 14 | few | TRBJ2-7 | TRBV12-3/TRBV12-4 | TGTGCCAGCAGCCTTAGTGTTGACAGGGGCGAGCAGTACTTC | CASSLSVDRGEQYF
- | 12 | - | TRBJ2-1 | TRBV12-3/TRBV12-4 | TGTGCCAGCAGAACGACAGTATATGAGCAGTTCTTC | CASRTTVYEQFF
- | 15 | few | TRBJ2-5 | TRBV20-1 | TGCAGTGCTAGAAGGCCCGGTAGATTACAAGAGACCCAGTACTTC | CSARRPGRLQETQYF
- | 17 | few | TRBJ2-3 | TRBV28 | TGTGCCAGCAGTTTGTGGACTTCTCCTATTAGCACAGATACGCAGTATTTT | CASSLWTSPISTDTQYF
- | 13 | many | TRBJ2-5 | TRBV2 | TGTGCCAGCAGTGAATGGCGGCGGCGGACCCAGTACTTC | CASSEWRRRTQYF
- | 12 | - | TRBJ1-4 | TRBV3-1 | TGTGCCAGCAGCGGCCGCGGAGGCGGTCCGTTTTTT | CASSGRGGGPFF
- | 13 | few | TRBJ2-5 | TRBV28 | TGTGCCAGCAGGGCCGGAAGCCAAGAGACCCAGTACTTC | CASRAGSQETQYF
TRBD1 | 14 | many | TRBJ1-4 | TRBV5-8 | TGTGCCAGCAGCCGACAGGGGACTAATGAAAAACTGTTTTTT | CASSRQGTNEKLFF
TRBD1 | 14 | once | TRBJ1-2 | TRBV6-5 | TGTGCCAGCAGTTCCGGACAGGGAAGAAGTGGCTACACCTTC | CASSSGQGRSGYTF
- | 14 | many | TRBJ2-2 | TRBV2 | TGTGCCAGCAGTGAAGCGCTCCCTACCGGGGAGCTGTTTTTT | CASSEALPTGELFF
TRBD2 | 13 | many | TRBJ2-7 | TRBV20-1 | TGCAGTGCTAGATTATACACTAGCGTCGAGCAGTACTTC | CSARLYTSVEQYF
- | 15 | - | TRBJ1-2 | TRBV27 | TGTGCCAGCAGTGCCCGGGACAAAATTAACTATGGCTACACCTTC | CASSARDKINYGYTF
- | 14 | many | TRBJ2-2 | TRBV5-5 | TGTGCCAGCAGCTGGAGGGCGGTCCCCGGGGAGCTGTTTTTT | CASSWRAVPGELFF
- | 14 | - | TRBJ2-1 | TRBV20-1 | TGCAGTGCGACAGCGACTAGTGGGAACAATGAGCAGTTCTTC | CSATATSGNNEQFF
- | 14 | few | TRBJ2-3 | TRBV18 | TGTGCCAGCTCACCGGGACGGGACACAGATACGCAGTATTTT | CASSPGRDTDTQYF
TRBD2 | 19 | - | TRBJ2-5 | TRBV18 | TGTGCCAGCTCCCCCCCGGGACAGACGACTAGCGGGACGCCGGAGACCCAGTACTTC | CASSPPGQTTSGTPETQYF
- | 15 | few | TRBJ1-1 | TRBV6-1 | TGTGCCAGCAGTGTTATGGGGGCGGGGGGCACTGAAGCTTTCTTT | CASSVMGAGGTEAFF
TRBD1 | 15 | many | TRBJ2-7 | TRBV7-6 | TGTGCCAGCAGTACCGAGACAGGGCCCCATCGGGAGCAGTACTTC | CASSTETGPHREQYF
- | 15 | many | TRBJ2-1 | TRBV10-2 | TGCGCCAGCAGTGAGTCGAGTCTGAACGGCAATGAGCAGTTCTTC | CASSESSLNGNEQFF
- | 13 | many | TRBJ2-5 | TRBV5-6 | TGTGCCAGCGGACTCCGGGGTAGGGAGACCCAGTACTTC | CASGLRGRETQYF
- | 15 | few | TRBJ2-7 | TRBV6-5 | TGTGCCAGCAGTTACGGAACTCCAGAATACTACGAGCAGTACTTC | CASSYGTPEYYEQYF
TRBD2 | 16 | few | TRBJ2-3 | TRBV7-2 | TGTGCCAGCAGCTTAGTCGGGACTAGCGACACAGATACGCAGTATTTT | CASSLVGTSDTDTQYF
TRBD1 | 14 | - | TRBJ1-1 | TRBV6-1 | TGTGCCAGCAGTGAGATAGGGGGCGACGCTGAAGCTTTCTTT | CASSEIGGDAEAFF
TRBD2 | 16 | many | TRBJ2-5 | TRBV10-3 | TGTGCCATCAGTGCTCGGCTAGCGGGAAAACAAGAGACCCAGTACTTC | CAISARLAGKQETQYF